The 24 T cell receptor beta chains below come from one sample, sequenced in a study of STAT5B mutations in CD4+ large granular lymphocyte leukemia. Assay: immunoSEQ multiplex PCR; the TCRdb copy retains only in-frame clones and omits some. The table lists approximately 27,000 clones, 81% of them singletons, with around 0.33% in the top ten. Material: CD4+ T cells from blood buffy coats. These receptors were collected from a human donor in good health.

The CDR3 sequence: CASSLDGREGYTF. CDR3 DNA: TGCGCCAGCAGCTTGGATGGACGGGAGGGCTACACCTTC. This chain joins TRBV5-1 and TRBJ1-2; no reliable D call. Trimming pared 0 bases from V and 8 bases from J, leaving 11 bases between. The germline CDR1 and CDR2 sequences are SGHRS and YFSETQ. This CDR3 is 13 amino acids long.

The chain joins TRBV9 to TRBJ1-1, with a possible D match to TRBD1 (5 bases). The germline V gene has CDR1 SGDLS and CDR2 YYNGEE. Trimming removed 4 bases from V and 7 bases from J, with 14 bases in between. There are 13 residues in the CDR3. The CDR3: CASSTLGGNEAFF. CDR3 coding DNA: TGTGCCAGCAGCACTCTGGGGGGAAATGAAGCTTTCTTT.

The rearrangement links TRBV10-3 to TRBJ2-5, with a tentative D call TRBD2 (7 bases). Germline CDR1 is ENHRY and CDR2 is SYGVKD. V was pared by 3 bases and J by 5 bases, with 13 bases between. This CDR3 is 14 amino acids long. CDR3 sequence: CAISDEGGPETQYF. In DNA form, the CDR3 reads TGTGCCATCAGTGATGAGGGGGGGCCGGAGACCCAGTACTTC.

This rearrangement joins TRBV7-8 to TRBJ1-2; D is unclear. The CDR3 runs to 14 residues. Trimming took 1 base from V and 3 from J, leaving 9 bases between them. CDR1 and CDR2 (germline): SGHVS, FQNEAQ. The CDR3: CASSLVAFDYGYTF. The CDR3 nucleotides read TGTGCCAGCAGCTTAGTCGCTTTTGACTATGGCTACACCTTC.

The J gene is TRBJ2-2, the V gene TRBV25-1; D tentatively reads TRBD1 or TRBD2 (5 bases each). Looked up from germline, CDR1 is MGHDK and CDR2 is SYGVNS. CDR3 length: 15 amino acids. V lost 4 bases to trimming and J lost 4 bases, with 13 bases between them. The CDR3 DNA reads as TGTGCCAGCAGTGCCGAACCGGGGACCACCGGGGAGCTGTTTTTT. It yields the protein CASSAEPGTTGELFF. Supplemented by reference TRBV25-1 and TRBJ2-2, the full variable domain reads EADIYQTPRYLVIGTGKKITLECSQTMGHDKMYWYQQDPGMELHLIHYSYGVNSTEKGDLSSESTVSRIRTEHFPLTLESARPSHTSQYLCASSAEPGTTGELFFGEGSRLTVL.

The chain employs TRBV10-3 and TRBJ2-5; 7 bases align to TRBD1. Judging by the DNA end, TRBJ2-7 fits better; the J call may be wrong. The CDR3 runs to 17 residues. Per germline, CDR1 ENHRY and CDR2 SYGVKD. The DNA for the CDR3 is TGTGCCATCAGTGAGACTCTGACAGGGCCCTCTTCCTACGAGCAGTACTTC. Protein sequence: CAISETLTGPSSYEQYF.

The CDR3 loop is CASSRRGTVSTDTQYF. As DNA, the CDR3 is TGTGCCAGCAGCCGGAGAGGGACCGTATCCACAGATACGCAGTATTTT. The chain links TRBV7-2 to TRBJ2-3; the D call may be TRBD1 or TRBD2 (5 bases each). Germline V gene lookup returns CDR1 SGHTA and CDR2 FQGNSA. The CDR3 consists of 16 residues. Trimming took 5 bases from V and 2 from J, leaving 17 bases between them.

This clone was seen only a few times. This rearrangement joins TRBV5-1 to TRBJ2-1; 8 nucleotides line up with TRBD1. Germline-derived CDR1 and CDR2 are SGHRS and YFSETQ. V gave up 4 bases and J gave up 7 bases; unmatched junction bases: 7. CDR3 size: 14 residues. This CDR3 reads CASSAGQGRNEQFF. The CDR3 DNA reads TGCGCCAGCAGCGCTGGACAGGGTAGGAATGAGCAGTTCTTC.

The chain recombines TRBV6-5 with TRBJ1-1; maybe TRBD1 (5 bases). Looked up from germline, CDR1 is MNHEY and CDR2 is SVGAGI. V lost 6 bases and J lost 1, with 15 bases in between. CDR3 length: 15 amino acids. The CDR3 DNA reads TGTGCCAGCAGCGGGGGGTTACGAAAGAACACTGAAGCTTTCTTT. This translates into CASSGGLRKNTEAFF.

This chain connects TRBV6-1 to TRBJ1-5; unclear D gene. The V end lost 5 bases, the J end lost 0 bases, and 5 bases lay between the germline ends. This CDR3 region has 13 residues. Germline V gene data show CDR1 as MNHNS and CDR2 as SASEGT. CDR3 DNA sequence: TGTGCCAGCAGTTCATATAGCAATCAGCCCCAGCATTTT. Translation gives CASSSYSNQPQHF.

This clone is a singleton in its sample. The junction departs from the called germline gene at one end, perhaps through a read error. This sequence joins TRBV7-7 and TRBJ1-4; TRBD1 is a possible D gene (5 bases). The germline CDR1 and CDR2 sequences are SSHAT and FNYEAQ (reference sequence). The CDR3 length is 18 residues. This CDR3 is CASSYERPEGEVGEKLFF. The CDR3 DNA sequence: TGTGCTAGCAGTTATGAAAGGCCGGAAGGGGAGGTAGGTGAAAAACTGTTTTTT.

This chain joins TRBV7-9 and TRBJ1-4; maybe TRBD1 (6 bases). The CDR3 totals 11 residues. Germline assignment: CDR1 SEHNR and CDR2 FQNEAQ (reference sequence). Trimming took off 3 bases at V and 14 bases at J, with 10 bases between the two ends. The CDR3, as DNA: TGTGCCAGCAGCTTTGGGGGCTCGCTGTTTTTT. Protein: CASSFGGSLFF.

The V and J genes are TRBV6-4 and TRBJ2-1; D remains unclear. Germline loops: CDR1 MRHNA, CDR2 SNTAGT. The CDR3 has 13 amino acids. Trimming shortened V by 4 bases and J by 9 bases, and 13 bases separated the two germline ends. CDR3: CASSAMGMGEQFF. CDR3 DNA sequence: TGTGCCAGCAGTGCAATGGGCATGGGTGAGCAGTTCTTC.

This clone is a singleton in its sample. The gene calls are TRBV5-1 and TRBJ1-2; maybe TRBD1 (6 bases). The CDR3 length is 14 residues. V was cut by 6 bases and J by 4 bases, with 16 bases left in between. Germline CDR1 and CDR2: SGHRS and YFSETQ. CDR3 loop: CASTKRGGLYGYTF. CDR3 in DNA: TGCGCCAGCACAAAAAGAGGGGGGCTCTATGGCTACACCTTC.

This clone has just a few counts. The chain carries TRBV19 and TRBJ1-5, with 9 nucleotides matching TRBD1. Trimming removed 0 bases from V and 10 bases from J; junction bases left unmatched: 4. The CDR3 is made up of 14 amino acids. CDR1 and CDR2 (germline): LNHDA, SQIVND (reference sequence). This chain's CDR3 is CASSIEGQGGPQHF. The CDR3 nucleotides are TGTGCCAGTAGTATAGAGGGACAGGGAGGACCCCAGCATTTT.

This chain connects TRBV7-9 to TRBJ2-5, with TRBD1 matching 9 bases. The CDR3 spans 13 residues. Unmatched junction bases numbered 3, after V lost 6 bases and J lost 4 bases. The germline CDR1 and CDR2 sequences are SEHNR and FQNEAQ (reference sequence). As DNA, the CDR3 is TGTGCCAGCAGGTTGGGACAGGGAGAGACCCAGTACTTC. This codes for CASRLGQGETQYF.

The CDR3: CASRKDRSSGNTIYF. The CDR3 DNA follows: TGTGCCAGTAGAAAGGACCGGAGCTCTGGAAACACCATATATTTT. The chain has TRBV19 and TRBJ1-3; D is ambiguous. Germline values: CDR1 LNHDA, CDR2 SQIVND (reference sequence). Trimming pared 6 bases from V and 0 bases from J, leaving 12 bases between. This CDR3 contains 15 residues.

The chain joins TRBV9 to TRBJ2-5; no clear D gene. The length of the CDR3 is 12 residues. V was clipped by 3 bases and J by 1 base, with 4 bases between them. In germline, CDR1 is SGDLS, CDR2 YYNGEE. As DNA, the CDR3 is TGTGCCAGCAGCGATTTCCAAGAGACCCAGTACTTC. Protein sequence: CASSDFQETQYF.

The chain recombines TRBV6-1 with TRBJ2-3; no clear D gene. Germline V CDR1 and CDR2: MNHNS, SASEGT. The V and J ends lost 3 bases and 0 bases respectively, with 13 bases between them. The CDR3 covers 16 residues. The CDR3 loop is CASSDSRIPSTDTQYF. CDR3 coding DNA: TGTGCCAGCAGTGACAGTCGTATTCCTAGCACAGATACGCAGTATTTT.

The chain couples TRBV2 to TRBJ2-2, with D perhaps given as TRBD1 or TRBD2 (6 bases each). Trimming cost V 7 bases and J 6 bases, with 15 bases left between them. The germline V gene has CDR1 SNHLY and CDR2 FYNNEI. CDR3 length: 14 residues. The CDR3 region has the DNA TGTGCCAGCACCCCGGGGGCTGGTCCCGGGGAGCTGTTTTTT. Amino acids: CASTPGAGPGELFF.

This chain uses TRBV7-6 with TRBJ2-3, with D possibly being TRBD2 (6 bases). CDR1 is SGHVS and CDR2 is FNYEAQ in the germline V gene. V was clipped by 3 bases and J by 1 base, with 14 bases between them. There are 16 residues in the CDR3. CDR3 in amino acids: CASSFAGGRRTDTQYF. Here the CDR3 DNA reads TGTGCCAGCAGCTTCGCCGGGGGAAGACGCACAGATACGCAGTATTTT.

This sequence joins TRBV6-1 and TRBJ1-1; a weak D match, TRBD1 (6 bases). The CDR3 extends over 15 amino acids. Trimming stripped 3 bases from V and 6 bases from J, with 17 bases between. Germline values: CDR1 MNHNS, CDR2 SASEGT. CDR3: CASSDISQGMAEAFF. The CDR3 nucleotides are TGTGCCAGCAGTGATATATCACAGGGAATGGCTGAAGCTTTCTTT.

V is TRBV4-3 and J is TRBJ1-2; 7 bases map to TRBD1. The CDR3 spans 15 residues. Germline V gene data show CDR1 as LGHNA and CDR2 as YSLEER. Germline trimming cut 0 bases from V and 4 bases from J; bases unmatched to any gene: 5. CDR3 bases: TGCGCCAGCAGCCAAGATCGGTGGACAGGCTATGGCTACACCTTC. It codes for CASSQDRWTGYGYTF.

The chain links TRBV6-6 to TRBJ2-1; 8 bases align to TRBD2. This CDR3 spans 16 amino acids. With 4 bases clipped from V and 1 base from J, the junction kept 6 bases outside the gene matches. Germline CDR1 MNHNY, CDR2 SVGAGI (reference sequence). In DNA, the CDR3 is TGTGCCAGCAGTTCCAAACTAGCGGCTTCCTACAATGAGCAGTTCTTC. This gives the protein CASSSKLAASYNEQFF.